Reported below is one TCR beta chain. The sample holds a few counts of this clone. The antigen this receptor binds is unknown. One base away there is no much larger clone; base qualities are not given. The sample's time point, from its label and the paper: baseline, week 1 (first vaccination visit). What the treatment or condition label conveys for this sample: pre-vaccination baseline after standard-of-care therapy. The donors had newly diagnosed IDH1-mutant astrocytomas of WHO grade 3 or 4 that showed loss of nuclear ATRX. The samples were drawn from NOA16, a multicentre, single-arm, open-label phase I trial in Germany that tested a mutant IDH1 peptide vaccine in humans for the first time. Blood drawn at visit V03 was used as the baseline sample for immunogenicity testing. Genomic DNA for TCRB sequencing was extracted from EDTA blood using the DNeasy Blood and Tissue Kit. For CDR1 and CDR2, the germline V gene lists SGDLS and YYNGEE. The trim is 0 bases for V and 6 bases for J, with a gap of 11 bases between the germline ends. There are 14 amino acids in the CDR3, from cysteine to phenylalanine inclusive. The DNA shown is the 42-base CDR3, in frame from base 1.

This specimen belongs to a study of a mutant IDH1 vaccine in newly diagnosed glioma (dated by TCRdb to about 2021). In terms of the full investigation: The roughly 33 treated patients were roughly 62% male and 37.5% female, with a mean age of around 40 years. Six visits were used for peripheral blood collection: V03 (baseline), V05, V07, V10, V12 and V13. For exploratory analyses, some 24 treated patients had longitudinal TCRB deep sequencing done wherever samples were available. Prior to enrollment, patients had been given standard therapy consisting of radiotherapy alone, temozolomide alone, or radiochemotherapy with temozolomide, with the combination given to most patients. Paper-wide results and their limitations: Selection of PBMC samples for TCRB deep sequencing was based on availability. Pseudoprogression appeared unrelated to alterations in the top peripheral T cell clonotypes detected by TCRB sequencing. The authors stated that sample limitations prevented analyses of patient blood samples from being reproduced. Immune responses induced by the vaccine were seen in around 93% of patients across multiple MHC alleles.

The library was prepared using the immunoSEQ multiplex PCR assay. Rearranged TCR beta chain sequences were amplified using the hsTCRB Kit according to the manufacturer's protocol. Sequencing of TCRB libraries was carried out on an Illumina MiSeq. Processing in the source paper ran as follows. Demultiplexing, trimming and gene mapping were performed with the kit vendor's proprietary platform. What TCRdb holds here is the immuneACCESS table cut down to in-frame rearrangements. Part of the clones is not present; checked against another copy, under half of the missing clones reflect an unresolved V gene, and the others are unexplained. V and J calls plus clone size are reproduced from that table; the DNA served to infer D and trimming. The sample has 60,000 to 85,000 clones on record, around 74% of them singletons. 7.5% to 9% of the sample comes from the top ten.

The chain is encoded by TRBV9 joined to TRBJ2-3; the D region possibly corresponds to TRBD1 (5 bases align). The sequence was obtained from a man aged 45-65 years with glioma. The starting material was PBMCs, obtained from a glioma patient treated with radiotherapy, temozolomide or both. The CDR3 region reads CASSVEKGPDTQYF. The sequenced DNA: TGTGCCAGCAGCGTAGAAAAGGGGCCGGATACGCAGTATTTT. Extended through the reference TRBV9 and TRBJ2-3 proteins, this CDR3 yields the full variable domain: DSGVTQTPKHLITATGQRVTLRCSPRSGDLSVYWYQQSLDQGLQFLIQYYNGEERAKGNILERFSAQQFPDLHSELNLSSLELGDSALYFCASSVEKGPDTQYFGPGTRLTVL.